The next 11 T cell receptor beta chains were all read from a single sample in a study of shared clonotypes between healthy human individuals (dated by TCRdb to 2019 to 2021). Library preparation was by the immunoSEQ multiplex PCR assay. The table was pulled from immuneACCESS by TCRdb, which kept in-frame rearrangements only. Such tables lose some clones; where checked, under half of the loss comes from unresolved V genes, and the rest has no known cause. For this sample there are 2 million to 2.5 million clones; nearly 97% appear just once. More than 0.1% of the sample is held by the ten biggest clonotypes. Material: naive CD4+ T cells sorted from blood. Per the publication, the cell subset or site label means: CD45RA+ positively selected. The receptors were gathered from a man between 18 and 35 years old in good health.

In its sample, this clone was seen once. J is TRBJ2-1 and V is TRBV30, with D perhaps TRBD2 (6 bases). CDR3 length: 12 amino acids. Looked up from germline, CDR1 is GTSNPN and CDR2 is SVGIG (reference sequence). V lost 1 base and J lost 11, with 12 bases in between. DNA for the CDR3: TGTGCCTGGAGTGAGGCGGGATTGAAGCAGTTCTTC. It encodes CAWSEAGLKQFF.

This chain joins TRBV25-1 and TRBJ1-1; the D is unclear. CDR3 length: 13 residues. Germline V gene lookup returns CDR1 MGHDK and CDR2 SYGVNS. The CDR3 region is CASQLGPNTEAFF. The CDR3 DNA sequence: TGTGCGAGTCAGCTCGGGCCGAACACTGAAGCTTTCTTT.

The V gene is TRBV27, the J gene TRBJ2-3, with 9 bases aligning to TRBD1. CDR3 length: 14 residues. CDR1 is MNHEY, CDR2 SMNVEV, per germline (reference sequence). J lost 3 bases, V lost 6 bases, and 4 bases had no gene match. Written as DNA, the CDR3 is TGTGCCAGCAGGGTGGGGACAGGGACAGATACGCAGTATTTT. It codes for CASRVGTGTDTQYF.

The chain has TRBV7-9 and TRBJ2-7; TRBD2 matches at 8 bases. The CDR3 runs 16 residues. The germline gives CDR1 SEHNR, CDR2 FQNEAQ (reference sequence). Trimming at V came to 3 bases and at J to 1 base, leaving 8 bases not matched to a gene. The CDR3 loop reads CASSFLFGGGSYEQYF. The DNA of the CDR3 is TGTGCCAGCAGCTTCCTTTTTGGCGGGGGGTCCTACGAGCAGTACTTC.

On this clone: Other DNA sequences within the sample encode an identical CDR3. The chain has TRBV7-2 and TRBJ2-1, with D perhaps TRBD1 or TRBD2 (5 bases each). CDR1 and CDR2 (germline): SGHTA, FQGNSA. CDR3 length: 11 residues. The ends were cut back, 2 bases at V and 10 bases at J, with 6 bases in the middle. CDR3 nucleotides: TGTGCCAGCAGCTTATGGGGGGAGCAGTTCTTC. Translation gives CASSLWGEQFF.

This chain connects TRBV19 to TRBJ1-2; D is perhaps TRBD1 (5 bases). The CDR3 has 20 amino acids. Trimming stripped 7 bases from V and 8 bases from J, with 38 bases between. Germline CDR1 is LNHDA and CDR2 is SQIVND (reference sequence). This CDR3 reads CASTPPYGPAGQGTKRGYTF. The CDR3 nucleotides are TGTGCCAGTACCCCCCCCTATGGCCCTGCCGGGCAGGGTACGAAGCGCGGCTACACCTTC.

The chain couples TRBV2 to TRBJ2-1; 12 bases fit TRBD2. Germline V gives CDR1 SNHLY, CDR2 FYNNEI. Trimming removed 9 bases from V and 4 bases from J; junction bases left unmatched: 4. CDR3 length: 14 amino acids. The CDR3 loop is CASTLAGGYNEQFF. The CDR3 DNA follows: TGTGCCAGTACACTAGCGGGGGGTTACAATGAGCAGTTCTTC.

The rearrangement joins TRBV29-1 to TRBJ2-3; 8 bases are a match to TRBD1. CDR3 length equals 13 residues. V lost 6 bases, J lost 4 bases, and 6 bases stayed unmatched. The germline gives CDR1 SQVTM, CDR2 ANQGSEA. The CDR3 spells CSVQGAWADTQYF. DNA of the CDR3: TGCAGCGTCCAGGGGGCTTGGGCAGATACGCAGTATTTT.

The chain recombines TRBV7-6 with TRBJ2-1; 11 nucleotides line up with TRBD2. V lost 4 bases, J lost 7 bases, and 9 bases stayed unmatched. CDR3 length: 16 residues. Germline assignment: CDR1 SGHVS and CDR2 FNYEAQ. Here the CDR3 DNA reads TGTGCCAGCAGCTCGCGCCTAGCGGGAGGTGGAAATGAGCAGTTCTTC. It codes for CASSSRLAGGGNEQFF.

The J gene is TRBJ2-1, the V gene TRBV7-2, with 7 positions matching TRBD1. V shed 5 bases, J shed 9 bases, and the junction held 4 bases outside the gene matches. The CDR3 contains 12 residues. Per the germline V gene, CDR1 is SGHTA and CDR2 is FQGNSA. This chain's CDR3 is CASSVRQGEQFF. Written as DNA, the CDR3 is TGTGCCAGCAGCGTCCGACAGGGTGAGCAGTTCTTC.

The chain recombines TRBV30 with TRBJ1-4; 12 bases are a match to TRBD1. The CDR3 extends over 15 amino acids. Germline V gene sequence: CDR1 GTSNPN, CDR2 SVGIG (reference sequence). V trimming: 4 bases; J trimming: 7 bases; junction bases outside the gene matches: 7. The CDR3: CAWTGTGGSSEKLFF. CDR3 DNA sequence: TGTGCCTGGACCGGGACAGGGGGCAGTAGTGAAAAACTGTTTTTT.